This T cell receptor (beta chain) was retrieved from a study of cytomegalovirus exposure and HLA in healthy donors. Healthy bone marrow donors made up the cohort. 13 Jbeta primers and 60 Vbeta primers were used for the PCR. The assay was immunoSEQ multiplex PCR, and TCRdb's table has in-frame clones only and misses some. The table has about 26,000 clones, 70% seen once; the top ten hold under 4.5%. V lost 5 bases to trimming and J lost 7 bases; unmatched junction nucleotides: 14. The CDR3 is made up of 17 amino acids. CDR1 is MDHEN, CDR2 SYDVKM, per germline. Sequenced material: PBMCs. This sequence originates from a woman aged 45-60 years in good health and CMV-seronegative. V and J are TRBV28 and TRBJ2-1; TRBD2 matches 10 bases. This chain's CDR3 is CASSISQGGLATNEQFF. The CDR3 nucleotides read TGTGCCAGCAGTATATCCCAGGGGGGACTAGCGACGAATGAGCAGTTCTTC.